The entry below describes one T cell receptor (beta chain). As yet, its antigen is unknown. These data are taken from a study of OX40 agonist ivuxolimab in advanced cancers. About the research overall: Patients were treated with ivuxolimab, an agonistic anti-OX40 (CD134) antibody.

Autoimmune disease history or systemic immunosuppression meant exclusion. Samples of blood were obtained at baseline, on cycle 4 day 1, and on cycle 7 day 1. Overall study findings and caveats: More expanded clones were found, on average, in CD8+ than in CD4+ T cells.

The data were produced by immunoSEQ multiplex PCR, yet TCRdb's version contains in-frame clones alone and is incomplete. The sample records tens of thousands of clones, about three quarters being singletons. The sample here was CD4+ or CD8+ T cells sorted from blood, taken in a trial of the OX40 agonist ivuxolimab. This clonotype was obtained from an adult with an advanced solid tumor such as melanoma, head and neck, liver or kidney cancer.

The CDR3 region has the DNA TGTGCCAGCAGTTTGAGTAGCTCAAAGAGTCCCCAAAACATTCAGTACTTC. This encodes CASSLSSSKSPQNIQYF. V is TRBV27 and J is TRBJ2-4; no firm D call. V lost 3 bases, J lost 5 bases, and 20 bases lay in between. The CDR3 consists of 17 residues. Germline V gene sequence: CDR1 MNHEY, CDR2 SMNVEV (reference sequence).